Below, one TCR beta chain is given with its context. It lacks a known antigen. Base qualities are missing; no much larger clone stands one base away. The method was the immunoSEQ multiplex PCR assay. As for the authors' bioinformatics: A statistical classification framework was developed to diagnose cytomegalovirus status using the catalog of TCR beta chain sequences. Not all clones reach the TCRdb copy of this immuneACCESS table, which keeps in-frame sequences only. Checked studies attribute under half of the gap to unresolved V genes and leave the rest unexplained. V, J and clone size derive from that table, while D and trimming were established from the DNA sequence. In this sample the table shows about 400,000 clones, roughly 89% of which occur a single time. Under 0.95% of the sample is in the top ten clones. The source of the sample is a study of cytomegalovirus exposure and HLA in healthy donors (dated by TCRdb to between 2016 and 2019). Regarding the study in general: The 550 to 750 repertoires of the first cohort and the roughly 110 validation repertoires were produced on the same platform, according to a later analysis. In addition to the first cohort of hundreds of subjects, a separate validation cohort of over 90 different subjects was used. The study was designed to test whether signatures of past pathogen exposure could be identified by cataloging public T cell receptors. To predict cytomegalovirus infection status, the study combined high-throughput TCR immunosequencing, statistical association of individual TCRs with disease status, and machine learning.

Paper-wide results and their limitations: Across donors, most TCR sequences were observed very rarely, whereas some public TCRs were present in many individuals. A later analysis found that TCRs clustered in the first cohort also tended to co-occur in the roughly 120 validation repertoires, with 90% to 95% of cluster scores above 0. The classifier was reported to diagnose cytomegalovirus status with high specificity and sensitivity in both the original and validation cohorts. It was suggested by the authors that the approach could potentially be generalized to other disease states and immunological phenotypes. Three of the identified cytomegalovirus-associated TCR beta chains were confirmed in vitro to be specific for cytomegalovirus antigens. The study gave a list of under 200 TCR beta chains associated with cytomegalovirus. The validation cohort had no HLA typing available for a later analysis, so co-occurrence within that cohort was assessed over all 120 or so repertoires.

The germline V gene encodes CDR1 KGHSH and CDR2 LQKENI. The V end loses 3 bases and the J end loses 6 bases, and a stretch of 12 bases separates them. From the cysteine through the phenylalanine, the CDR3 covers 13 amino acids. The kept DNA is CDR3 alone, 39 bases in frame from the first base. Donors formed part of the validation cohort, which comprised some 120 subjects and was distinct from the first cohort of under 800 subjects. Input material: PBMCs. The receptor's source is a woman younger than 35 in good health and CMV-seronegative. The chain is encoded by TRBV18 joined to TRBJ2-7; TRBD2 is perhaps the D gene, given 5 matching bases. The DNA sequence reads TGTGCCAGCTCACCGGGAGCCCACTCCGAGCAGTACTTC. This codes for CASSPGAHSEQYF.